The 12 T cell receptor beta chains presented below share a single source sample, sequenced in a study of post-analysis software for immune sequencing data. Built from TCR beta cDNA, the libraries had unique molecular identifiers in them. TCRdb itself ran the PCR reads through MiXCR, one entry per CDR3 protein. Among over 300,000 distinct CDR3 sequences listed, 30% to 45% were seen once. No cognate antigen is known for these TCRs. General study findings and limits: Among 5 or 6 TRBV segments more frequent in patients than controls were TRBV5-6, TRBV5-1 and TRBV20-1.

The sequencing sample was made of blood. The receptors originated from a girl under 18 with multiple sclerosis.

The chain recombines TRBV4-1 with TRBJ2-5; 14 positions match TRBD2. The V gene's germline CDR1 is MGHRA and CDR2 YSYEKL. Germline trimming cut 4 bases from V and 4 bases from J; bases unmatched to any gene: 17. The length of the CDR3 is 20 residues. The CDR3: CASSPLLTRLAGGRGETQYF. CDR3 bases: TGCGCCAGCAGCCCACTACTGACCCGACTAGCGGGGGGGCGGGGAGAGACCCAGTACTTC.

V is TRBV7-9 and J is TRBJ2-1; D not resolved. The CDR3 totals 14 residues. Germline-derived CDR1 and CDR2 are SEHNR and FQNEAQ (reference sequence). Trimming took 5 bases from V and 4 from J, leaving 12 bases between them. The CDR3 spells CASSPSPRYNEQFF. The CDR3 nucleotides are TGTGCCAGCAGCCCCTCCCCTCGGTACAATGAGCAGTTCTTC.

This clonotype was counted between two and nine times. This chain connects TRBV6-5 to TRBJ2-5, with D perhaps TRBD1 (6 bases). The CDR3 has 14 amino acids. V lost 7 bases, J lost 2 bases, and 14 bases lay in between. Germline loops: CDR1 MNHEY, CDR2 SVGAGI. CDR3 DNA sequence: TGTGCCAGCACCCCCCAGGGGCGGCAAGAGACCCAGTACTTC. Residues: CASTPQGRQETQYF.

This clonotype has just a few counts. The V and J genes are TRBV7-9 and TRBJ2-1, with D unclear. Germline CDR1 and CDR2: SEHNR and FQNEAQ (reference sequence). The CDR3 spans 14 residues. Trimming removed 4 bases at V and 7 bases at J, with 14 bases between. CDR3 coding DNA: TGTGCCAGCAGCTCAGAGCAGAAGCAAAATGAGCAGTTCTTC. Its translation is CASSSEQKQNEQFF.

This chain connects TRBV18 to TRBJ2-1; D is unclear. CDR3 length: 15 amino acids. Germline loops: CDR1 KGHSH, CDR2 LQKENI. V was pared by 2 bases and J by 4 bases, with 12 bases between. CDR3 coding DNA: TGTGCCAGCTCACCAACTCAGACTGGGTACAATGAGCAGTTCTTC. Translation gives CASSPTQTGYNEQFF.

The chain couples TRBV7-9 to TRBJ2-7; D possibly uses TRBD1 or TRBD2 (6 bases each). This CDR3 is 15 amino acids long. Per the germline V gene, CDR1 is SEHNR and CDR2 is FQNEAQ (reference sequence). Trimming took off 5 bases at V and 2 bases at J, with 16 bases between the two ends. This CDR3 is CASSPVGGGTYEQYF. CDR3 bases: TGTGCCAGCAGCCCCGTAGGAGGGGGAACCTACGAGCAGTACTTC.

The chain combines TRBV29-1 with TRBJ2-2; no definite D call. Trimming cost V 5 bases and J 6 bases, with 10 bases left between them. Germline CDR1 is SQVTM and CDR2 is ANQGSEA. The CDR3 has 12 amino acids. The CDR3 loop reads CSVYVRAGELFF. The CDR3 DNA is TGCAGCGTTTACGTCCGGGCCGGGGAGCTGTTTTTT.

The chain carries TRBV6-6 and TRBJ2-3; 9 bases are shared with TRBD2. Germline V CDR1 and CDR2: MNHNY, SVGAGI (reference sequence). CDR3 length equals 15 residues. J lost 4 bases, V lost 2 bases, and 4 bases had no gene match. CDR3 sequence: CASSYGAGGADTQYF. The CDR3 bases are TGTGCCAGCAGTTACGGGGCGGGGGGGGCAGATACGCAGTATTTT.

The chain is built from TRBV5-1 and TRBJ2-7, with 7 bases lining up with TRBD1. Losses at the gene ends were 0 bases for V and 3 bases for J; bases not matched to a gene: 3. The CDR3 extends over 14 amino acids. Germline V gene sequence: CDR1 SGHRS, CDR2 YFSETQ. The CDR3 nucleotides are TGCGCCAGCAGCTTGGCAGGGGGATTCTACGAGCAGTACTTC. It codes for CASSLAGGFYEQYF.

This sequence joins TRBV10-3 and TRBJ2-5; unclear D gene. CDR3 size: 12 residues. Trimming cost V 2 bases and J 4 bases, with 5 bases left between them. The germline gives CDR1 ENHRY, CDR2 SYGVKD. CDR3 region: CAISEAAETQYF. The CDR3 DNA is TGTGCCATCAGTGAGGCTGCAGAGACCCAGTACTTC.

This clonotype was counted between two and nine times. The CDR3, as DNA: TGCGCCAGCAGCCAAGAGGCTAGCGGGGAACCAGATGAGCAGTTCTTC. Amino acid sequence: CASSQEASGEPDEQFF. The V call is TRBV4-1, the J call TRBJ2-1; 9 bases fit TRBD2. Germline-derived CDR1 and CDR2 are MGHRA and YSYEKL. The CDR3 is 16 amino acids. V dropped 0 bases and J dropped 8; count of bases not matched to a gene: 8.

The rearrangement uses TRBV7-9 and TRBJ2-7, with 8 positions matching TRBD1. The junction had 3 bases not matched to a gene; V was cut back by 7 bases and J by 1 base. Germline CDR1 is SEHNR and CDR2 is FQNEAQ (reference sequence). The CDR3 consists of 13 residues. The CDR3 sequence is CASTGQGSYEQYF. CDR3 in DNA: TGTGCCAGCACCGGACAGGGTTCCTACGAGCAGTACTTC.